This T cell receptor beta chain was documented in a study of metastatic and nonmetastatic thyroid tumors. Study-wide context: Comparison of repertoires was carried out across blood and tumor or nodule tissue from malignant and benign thyroid patients.

TCRdb reassembled clones from the PCR reads with MiXCR. The top ten clones hold roughly a tenth of a sample with 64,000 or so clones, 15% to 20% of them seen once. Ahead of thyroid surgery, no patient had received treatment of any kind. As to this clone: Sequence at one end of the junction differs from germline and may be a read error.

In germline, CDR1 is DFQATT, CDR2 SNEGSKA (reference sequence). CDR3 length: 16 amino acids. The chain couples TRBV20-1 to TRBJ1-6; D gene uncertain. The clonotype originates from a male donor with papillary thyroid cancer or a benign thyroid nodule (not recorded which). Some clones in this sample may be carry-over from other donors' samples. Material for sequencing was blood. In nucleotides, the CDR3 is TGCAGTGCTAGAGAGGAGGAAGGAGCCTATAGTTCACCCCTCCACTTT. Its protein product is CSAREEEGAYSSPLHF.